A single sample gave rise to the 19 T cell receptor beta chains below, sequenced in a study of T cell repertoires in cytomegalovirus infection. MiXCR, run by TCRdb on the reads, gives a single entry per CDR3 protein. The table lists under 850,000 distinct CDR3 sequences, roughly 35% of them singletons. The sequenced sample was PBMCs. Source of these receptors: a human donor in good health (CMV status not recorded). Some clones in this sample may be carry-over from other donors' samples.

This chain connects TRBV28 to TRBJ2-3, with D hard to call. The CDR3 covers 15 residues. Trimming cost V 7 bases and J 2 bases, with 16 bases left between them. The germline V gene encodes CDR1 MDHEN and CDR2 SYDVKM. CDR3 region: CASIKDTISTDTQYF. The CDR3 coding sequence is TGTGCCAGCATAAAAGATACAATTTCCACAGATACGCAGTATTTT.

This clonotype was detected ten times or more. The gene calls are TRBV7-8 and TRBJ2-7, with a tentative D call TRBD2 (6 bases). V shed 2 bases and J shed 2 bases, with 13 bases lying between them. This CDR3 is built from 15 residues. Germline CDR1 and CDR2: SGHVS and FQNEAQ. CDR3 bases: TGTGCCAGCAGCTTAAAGGCTAGCGAGGCCTACGAGCAGTACTTC. Protein product: CASSLKASEAYEQYF.

The rearrangement links TRBV28 to TRBJ2-7, with 7 nucleotides matching TRBD1. The CDR3 totals 16 residues. V dropped 5 bases and J dropped 2; count of bases not matched to a gene: 12. In germline, CDR1 is MDHEN, CDR2 SYDVKM. DNA for the CDR3: TGTGCCAGCAGTGAAAGTCAGAGGGACAGTGCCTACGAGCAGTACTTC. It codes for CASSESQRDSAYEQYF.

This clonotype showed up many times. CDR3 in DNA: TGTGATGGGAATCAGCCCCAGCATTTT. Its translation: CDGNQPQHF. V gene TRBV7-3 combines with J gene TRBJ1-5; D is ambiguous. Germline V gene lookup returns CDR1 SGHTA and CDR2 FQGTGA. The CDR3 totals 9 residues.

This chain connects TRBV19 to TRBJ2-5; TRBD1 matches at 8 bases. This CDR3 has 15 amino acids. The germline CDR1 and CDR2 sequences are LNHDA and SQIVND (reference sequence). Unmatched junction bases numbered 9, after V lost 4 bases and J lost 5 bases. The CDR3 region is CASSRFGQGWETQYF. The DNA for the CDR3 is TGTGCCAGTAGTAGATTCGGACAGGGCTGGGAGACCCAGTACTTC.

CDR3 DNA sequence: TGTGCCAGCAGCCAGGGCATGTTGGGGTTCTTTGGCTACACCTTC. Translated, it gives CASSQGMLGFFGYTF. The gene calls are TRBV3-1 and TRBJ1-2; no clear D. The CDR3 extends over 15 amino acids. Germline V gene sequence: CDR1 LGHDT, CDR2 YNNKEL (reference sequence). V lost 3 bases and J 7 bases, leaving 18 bases between the germline ends.

The V gene is TRBV27, the J gene TRBJ2-7, with a tentative D call TRBD2 (6 bases). This CDR3 has 13 residues. The V gene's germline CDR1 is MNHEY and CDR2 SMNVEV (reference sequence). The germline V and J ends were trimmed by 4 bases and 4 bases, with 11 bases remaining between them. The CDR3 protein is CASSWREDYEQYF. Written as DNA, the CDR3 is TGTGCCAGCAGTTGGAGGGAGGATTACGAGCAGTACTTC.

The chain couples TRBV19 to TRBJ2-1; D is tentatively TRBD1 or TRBD2 (6 bases each). The CDR3 spans 14 residues. The germline gives CDR1 LNHDA, CDR2 SQIVND (reference sequence). Trimming took 4 bases from V and 7 from J, leaving 14 bases between them. Here the CDR3 reads CASSRLQGTNEQFF. In DNA, the CDR3 is TGTGCCAGTAGTAGGTTGCAGGGGACTAATGAGCAGTTCTTC.

The chain has TRBV15 and TRBJ2-3; the D is unclear. V was cut by 1 base and J by 2 bases, with 10 bases left in between. Germline V CDR1 and CDR2: LNHNV, YYDKDF (reference sequence). CDR3 size: 15 residues. The CDR3 bases are TGTGCCACCAGCAGAGTTCACAGCAACACAGATACGCAGTATTTT. It yields the protein CATSRVHSNTDTQYF.

This clonotype has more than one count but fewer than ten. The chain has TRBV12-3 or TRBV12-4 and TRBJ1-6; no reliable D call. This CDR3 contains 14 residues. V was pared by 1 base and J by 7 bases, with 8 bases between. The CDR3 is CASSLVLGNSPLHF. CDR3 nucleotide sequence: TGTGCCAGCAGTTTAGTTTTGGGGAATTCACCCCTCCACTTT.

This clonotype was picked up many times. The rearrangement uses TRBV6-5 and TRBJ2-3; 7 nucleotides line up with TRBD2. The CDR3 extends over 15 amino acids. Unmatched junction bases numbered 7, after V lost 0 bases and J lost 7 bases. In germline, CDR1 is MNHEY, CDR2 SVGAGI. The CDR3 nucleotides read TGTGCCAGCAGTTACTCCGGCGGGAGCGGGCATACGCAGTATTTT. As protein: CASSYSGGSGHTQYF.

V is TRBV28 and J is TRBJ2-7; a possible D gene is TRBD2 (5 bases). Trimming left V 6 bases short and J 3 bases short, with 18 bases between. The CDR3 sequence is 15 residues long. Germline V gene lookup returns CDR1 MDHEN and CDR2 SYDVKM. The CDR3 spells CASRTADGVYYEQYF. The DNA for the CDR3 is TGTGCCAGCAGGACCGCCGACGGGGTATACTACGAGCAGTACTTC.

This clonotype showed up just a few times. The chain is built from TRBV7-9 and TRBJ2-1; 8 positions match TRBD1. The V segment lost 5 bases and the J segment 7 bases; nucleotides outside the gene matches: 10. CDR3 length: 15 amino acids. Germline V gene lookup returns CDR1 SEHNR and CDR2 FQNEAQ (reference sequence). The CDR3 region has the DNA TGTGCCAGCAGCCCCCCAGGACAGGGTAGGAATGAGCAGTTCTTC. Protein product: CASSPPGQGRNEQFF.

The sample holds a few counts of this clonotype. The chain combines TRBV12-3 or TRBV12-4 with TRBJ1-4, with 8 bases matching TRBD1. The CDR3 is 15 residues long. V lost 5 bases to trimming and J lost 6 bases; unmatched junction nucleotides: 8. In DNA form, the CDR3 reads TGTGCCAGCAGTGGGGCAGGGGGCGGGTATGAAAAACTGTTTTTT. Translated, it gives CASSGAGGGYEKLFF.

The chain joins TRBV4-1 to TRBJ2-2; possible D gene TRBD2, 5 bases. V gave up 1 base and J gave up 0 bases, with 12 bases separating them. Per the germline V gene, CDR1 is MGHRA and CDR2 is YSYEKL. The CDR3 runs to 17 residues. The CDR3 sequence: CASSQGERPPNTGELFF. DNA of the CDR3: TGCGCCAGCAGCCAAGGGGAGAGGCCCCCGAACACCGGGGAGCTGTTTTTT.

CDR3 DNA sequence: TGTGCCAGCAGCCGCGCTTGGGGCGGTAATGAAAAACTGTTTTTT. Translated: CASSRAWGGNEKLFF. V gene TRBV7-6 combines with J gene TRBJ1-4; TRBD1 might be the D (5 bases). CDR3 length: 15 amino acids. V lost 5 bases and J 4 bases, leaving 14 bases between the germline ends. From germline, CDR1 is SGHVS and CDR2 FNYEAQ.

There are a few counts of this clonotype. The chain uses TRBV20-1 and TRBJ1-5; a weak D match, TRBD1 (6 bases). Trimming removed 5 bases at V and 2 bases at J, with 16 bases between. CDR3 length: 15 residues. The germline CDR1 and CDR2 sequences are DFQATT and SNEGSKA (reference sequence). CDR3 protein: CSAPYTGLGNQPQHF. For the CDR3, the DNA is TGCAGTGCTCCTTATACAGGGCTCGGCAATCAGCCCCAGCATTTT.

The chain links TRBV9 to TRBJ1-2, with 7 bases lining up with TRBD1. Germline CDR1 is SGDLS and CDR2 is YYNGEE. With V trimmed by 4 bases and J by 0 bases, 12 bases remained unmatched. CDR3 length: 17 amino acids. The CDR3 DNA is TGTGCCAGCAGCCCAAGACAGGGTATCAGCGCTAACTATGGCTACACCTTC. Amino acids: CASSPRQGISANYGYTF.

As DNA, the CDR3 is TGTGCCAGCAGTTTCCAGCCCGACACCCTATTTGGCTACACCTTC. Translation: CASSFQPDTLFGYTF. This rearrangement joins TRBV27 to TRBJ1-2; D is undetermined. This CDR3 spans 15 amino acids. Germline V CDR1 and CDR2: MNHEY, SMNVEV (reference sequence). V gave up 3 bases and J gave up 7 bases, with 18 bases separating them.